This TCR beta chain was captured by sequencing in a study of blood T cell repertoires in COVID-19. The table came from immunoSEQ multiplex PCR; TCRdb's copy has only in-frame clones and leaves some out. The profile shows about 74,000 clones, just under 85% of them singletons. The CDR3 length is 13 residues. Germline V lookup: CDR1 MNHEY, CDR2 SVGAGI. With 4 bases removed from V and 4 bases from J, the gap between germline ends came to 8 bases. What was sequenced was peripheral blood. The rearrangement links TRBV6-5 to TRBJ1-5; D call uncertain. This clonotype was sampled from a man aged 70-80 years with acute or convalescent COVID-19. CDR3 residues: CASSSRGNQPQHF. DNA for the CDR3: TGTGCCAGCAGTTCCCGAGGGAATCAGCCCCAGCATTTT.